This T cell receptor beta chain was sequenced in a study of cytotoxic CD8 clonotypes in ibrutinib-treated CLL. Study background: For this cohort, patients were some 12 relapsed/refractory and approximately 15 treatment-naive, while some 17 were IGHV unmutated.

This clone was recorded only once. The antigen is unknown. This CDR3 comprises 13 residues. The ends were cut back, 1 base at V and 8 bases at J, with 9 bases in the middle. CDR1 and CDR2 from the germline V gene are SGHRS and YFSETQ. Some clones are missing from TCRdb's copy, which holds only in-frame ones; the method was immunoSEQ multiplex PCR. The sample gives roughly 160,000 clones, about four fifths of which show up once; roughly 2% is in the top ten. Study observations and caveats: Clonality was higher at baseline than in age-matched healthy donors and tracked circulating CD8+ T-cell counts.

The sequence was obtained from a human donor with chronic lymphocytic leukemia. This chain links TRBV5-1 with TRBJ1-4; D gene uncertain. The material sequenced was PBMCs, taken after 12 months of ibrutinib treatment. This CDR3 reads CASSLWGGEKLFF. CDR3 bases: TGCGCCAGCAGCTTGTGGGGTGGAGAAAAACTGTTTTTT.